These 21 T cell receptor beta chains originate from one sample sequenced in a study of identical twins. TCRdb reprocessed the 5' RACE reads via MiXCR and lists one record per CDR3 protein. Counted here are 520,000 or so distinct CDR3 sequences, under 25% occurring once; the ten biggest clones make up about 0.99%. The same specimen was also included in a second study, on T cells expressing NK-cell markers.

Input material: CD4+ T cells sorted from blood. The source of these receptors is a woman younger than 30 in good health.

This chain uses TRBV5-1 with TRBJ2-1, with 9 bases lining up with TRBD1. The CDR3 length is 17 residues. CDR1 SGHRS and CDR2 YFSETQ come from the germline V gene. The V and J ends lost 2 bases and 9 bases, in that order; junction bases with no gene match: 15. CDR3 in amino acids: CASSFGPRTGEQAEQFF. The CDR3 DNA follows: TGCGCCAGCAGCTTCGGGCCCAGGACAGGGGAGCAGGCTGAGCAGTTCTTC. Full variable domain (rest looked up from reference TRBV5-1 and TRBJ2-1): KAGVTQTPRYLIKTRGQQVTLSCSPISGHRSVSWYQQTPGQGLQFLFEYFSETQRNKGNFPGRFSGRQFSNSRSEMNVSTLELGDSALYLCASSFGPRTGEQAEQFFGPGTRLTVL.

The J gene is TRBJ2-1, the V gene TRBV20-1, with 9 bases identical to TRBD2. The CDR3 runs to 17 residues. With 1 base clipped from V and 0 bases from J, the junction kept 7 bases outside the gene matches. The V gene's germline CDR1 is DFQATT and CDR2 SNEGSKA (reference sequence). The CDR3 DNA reads TGCAGTGCTAGAGTGACTAGCGGAATTAGCTCCTACAATGAGCAGTTCTTC. Its translation is CSARVTSGISSYNEQFF.

V and J are TRBV25-1 and TRBJ2-5, with 14 bases matching TRBD2. Germline V lookup: CDR1 MGHDK, CDR2 SYGVNS. Trimming cost V 5 bases and J 9 bases; bases outside gene matches: 11. The CDR3 covers 16 residues. The CDR3 region has the DNA TGTGCCAGCAGTTCGCGACTAGCGGGGGGGGGTAAGGCCCAGTACTTC. Translation: CASSSRLAGGGKAQYF. The full variable domain, with the rest looked up from reference TRBV25-1 and TRBJ2-5, is EADIYQTPRYLVIGTGKKITLECSQTMGHDKMYWYQQDPGMELHLIHYSYGVNSTEKGDLSSESTVSRIRTEHFPLTLESARPSHTSQYLCASSSRLAGGGKAQYFGPGTRLLVL.

This clonotype has at least ten counts. The gene calls are TRBV10-3 and TRBJ1-4, with 7 bases identical to TRBD1. The CDR3 consists of 13 residues. Per the germline V gene, CDR1 is ENHRY and CDR2 is SYGVKD. After removal of 6 bases from V and 7 bases from J, the junction contained 5 bases not matched to a gene. Here the CDR3 reads CAIRPDRAEKLFF. In DNA, the CDR3 is TGTGCCATCAGACCAGACAGGGCTGAAAAACTGTTTTTT.

There are a few counts of this clonotype. This chain uses TRBV29-1 with TRBJ1-3; 8 bases align to TRBD1. The CDR3 covers 13 residues. V gave up 6 bases and J gave up 8 bases; unmatched junction bases: 9. Germline values: CDR1 SQVTM, CDR2 ANQGSEA. The CDR3 DNA follows: TGCAGCGTCGGTTACAGGGGGGTGGACACCATATATTTT. This sequence encodes CSVGYRGVDTIYF.

The rearrangement uses TRBV10-3 and TRBJ2-2; 9 bases match TRBD2. The junction had 10 bases not matched to a gene; V was cut back by 11 bases and J by 3 bases. This CDR3 is built from 15 residues. Germline V CDR1 and CDR2: ENHRY, SYGVKD. Here the CDR3 reads CASSSGSGDTGELFF. In DNA form, the CDR3 reads TGTGCCTCTAGTAGCGGGAGCGGGGACACCGGGGAGCTGTTTTTT.

This clonotype appeared many times. CDR3 sequence reads: CASSFVSGARGAAQYF. CDR3 nucleotide sequence: TGTGCCAGCAGTTTCGTAAGCGGCGCCAGAGGGGCGGCCCAGTACTTC. This sequence joins TRBV12-3 or TRBV12-4 and TRBJ2-5; D may correspond to TRBD1 or TRBD2 (5 bases each). With 3 bases removed from V and 9 bases from J, the gap between germline ends came to 23 bases. CDR3 length equals 16 residues.

In its sample, this clonotype was seen a few times. The CDR3 DNA sequence: TGTGCCAGCTGTCGTGGGGTCCCCTATGGCTACACCTTC. Protein product: CASCRGVPYGYTF. The chain links TRBV6-1 to TRBJ1-2; D not certain. This CDR3 has 13 residues. V was clipped by 8 bases and J by 4 bases, with 14 bases between them. CDR1 and CDR2 from the germline V gene are MNHNS and SASEGT.

The rearrangement joins TRBV7-9 to TRBJ1-2; D gene ambiguous. The germline V gene encodes CDR1 SEHNR and CDR2 FQNEAQ (reference sequence). The CDR3 has 13 residues. The ends were cut back, 3 bases at V and 9 bases at J, with 14 bases in the middle. This CDR3 reads CASSLALSTSYTF. The CDR3 DNA follows: TGTGCCAGCAGCTTGGCCCTTAGCACGAGCTACACCTTC. The variable domain in full, with the rest retrieved from reference TRBV7-9 and TRBJ1-2, is DTGVSQNPRHKITKRGQNVTFRCDPISEHNRLYWYRQTLGQGPEFLTYFQNEAQLEKSRLLSDRFSAERPKGSFSTLEIQRTEQGDSAMYLCASSLALSTSYTFGSGTRLTVV.

The chain carries TRBV20-1 and TRBJ2-7; 10 bases are a match to TRBD2. Per germline, CDR1 DFQATT and CDR2 SNEGSKA (reference sequence). V gave up 0 bases and J gave up 4 bases; unmatched junction bases: 3. This CDR3 comprises 14 residues. The CDR3 DNA reads TGCAGTGCTAGAGAGTGGACTAGCGGTTACGAGCAGTACTTC. The encoded protein is CSAREWTSGYEQYF.

This clonotype was counted a few times. The chain has TRBV25-1 and TRBJ2-4; D is unresolved. CDR3 length equals 13 residues. CDR1 and CDR2 (germline): MGHDK, SYGVNS. The ends were cut back, 8 bases at V and 6 bases at J, with 14 bases in the middle. The CDR3 region is CASGIGQGNIQYF. CDR3 DNA sequence: TGTGCCAGCGGAATTGGTCAAGGAAACATTCAGTACTTC.

This clonotype was seen many times. This chain uses TRBV4-3 with TRBJ2-2; weak D call: TRBD1 (5 bases). V lost 4 bases, J lost 2 bases, and 8 bases lay in between. This CDR3 is 14 amino acids long. Germline-derived CDR1 and CDR2 are LGHNA and YSLEER. This CDR3 reads CASSRDSNTGELFF. In nucleotides, the CDR3 is TGCGCCAGCAGCCGAGACAGCAACACCGGGGAGCTGTTTTTT.

The sample holds many counts of this clonotype. This rearrangement joins TRBV6-1 to TRBJ1-3; D uncertain. The length of the CDR3 is 15 residues. The V end lost 6 bases, the J end lost 7 bases, and 19 bases lay between the germline ends. From germline, CDR1 is MNHNS and CDR2 SASEGT. CDR3 sequence (DNA): TGTGCCAGCAGCCGCCTGGGAGGGTTCGGGAACACCATATATTTT. Translated, it gives CASSRLGGFGNTIYF.

This clonotype has a handful of counts. The V gene is TRBV10-3, the J gene TRBJ2-1; D may be TRBD2 (5 bases). V lost 7 bases and J 7 bases, leaving 17 bases between the germline ends. Germline CDR1 ENHRY, CDR2 SYGVKD. The CDR3 spans 14 residues. The CDR3 loop reads CAITNLTGWNEQFF. The CDR3 coding sequence is TGTGCCATCACCAACCTGACGGGGTGGAATGAGCAGTTCTTC.

This clonotype has more than one count but fewer than ten. This chain joins TRBV20-1 and TRBJ2-1; unclear D gene. V lost 1 base and J 8 bases, leaving 9 bases between the germline ends. The CDR3 is 12 amino acids. Germline assignment: CDR1 DFQATT and CDR2 SNEGSKA (reference sequence). The CDR3 nucleotides are TGCAGTGCTAGAGTTCTCGGTCATGAGCAGTTCTTC. Protein product: CSARVLGHEQFF.

The rearrangement joins TRBV2 to TRBJ2-1, with a tentative D call TRBD2 (6 bases). CDR1 is SNHLY and CDR2 is FYNNEI in the germline V gene. The CDR3 is 14 amino acids. The V gene lost 4 bases and the J gene lost 10 bases, with 17 bases spanning the gap. The CDR3 nucleotides are TGTGCCAGCAGTGTGGGACTTGAGGTATGGGAGCAGTTCTTC. Translating it yields CASSVGLEVWEQFF. Together with reference TRBV2 and TRBJ2-1, the CDR3 gives the full variable domain: EPEVTQTPSHQVTQMGQEVILRCVPISNHLYFYWYRQILGQKVEFLVSFYNNEISEKSEIFDDQFSVERPDGSNFTLKIRSTKLEDSAMYFCASSVGLEVWEQFFGPGTRLTVL.

This clonotype was seen just once. V and J are TRBV29-1 and TRBJ1-4; 9 nucleotides align to TRBD1. The CDR3 runs to 12 residues. Germline V gene data show CDR1 as SQVTM and CDR2 as ANQGSEA. With V trimmed by 4 bases and J by 13 bases, 7 bases remained unmatched. DNA of the CDR3: TGCAGCGTTGGGCCAGGACAGGGGCCACTGTTTTTT. Its protein is CSVGPGQGPLFF.

This chain connects TRBV2 to TRBJ1-1; tentatively, D is TRBD1 (5 bases). Deletions cut 0 bases from V and 5 bases from J, with 10 bases between. The germline V gene has CDR1 SNHLY and CDR2 FYNNEI. This CDR3 contains 14 residues. The CDR3 region is CASSEALRQTEAFF. The CDR3 DNA follows: TGTGCCAGCAGTGAAGCGCTCCGACAGACTGAAGCTTTCTTT. The full variable domain, its missing parts supplied by reference TRBV2 and TRBJ1-1, is EPEVTQTPSHQVTQMGQEVILRCVPISNHLYFYWYRQILGQKVEFLVSFYNNEISEKSEIFDDQFSVERPDGSNFTLKIRSTKLEDSAMYFCASSEALRQTEAFFGQGTRLTVV.

The CDR3 DNA follows: TGTGCCAGCAGCCCCTATAGCGGGAGGGCCGTAGATACGCAGTATTTT. It is translated as CASSPYSGRAVDTQYF. The chain carries TRBV7-9 and TRBJ2-3; the match to TRBD2 covers 11 bases. Germline trimming cut 5 bases from V and 5 bases from J; bases unmatched to any gene: 9. The CDR3 contains 16 residues. CDR1 is SEHNR and CDR2 is FQNEAQ in the germline V gene (reference sequence).

J is TRBJ1-1 and V is TRBV7-9; 9 bases align to TRBD1. V was clipped by 5 bases and J by 6 bases; unmatched bases: 7. The length of the CDR3 is 14 residues. Germline V gene data show CDR1 as SEHNR and CDR2 as FQNEAQ (reference sequence). Here the CDR3 reads CASSVGQGNSEAFF. The CDR3 DNA sequence: TGTGCCAGCAGCGTCGGACAGGGGAATTCTGAAGCTTTCTTT.

The chain combines TRBV20-1 with TRBJ1-5; tentatively, D is TRBD1 (5 bases). The CDR3 is made up of 14 amino acids. Per the germline V gene, CDR1 is DFQATT and CDR2 is SNEGSKA (reference sequence). V shed 6 bases and J shed 4 bases, with 16 bases lying between them. CDR3 bases: TGCAGTGCCCGGGGGAACGGTGATAATCAGCCCCAGCATTTT. It specifies CSARGNGDNQPQHF.